The clone carrying this T cell receptor (delta chain) has a handful of counts. What it binds is not known. TCRdb records a much larger clone's protein for this DNA, with a difference at residue 5 that likely arises from a read error; the protein given is the translation of the DNA. TCRdb re-processed the multiplex PCR reads via CATT. This repertoire shows 70,000 to 95,000 delta-chain clones, approximately 1.4% found once; its top ten account for roughly 8.1%. The sample belongs to a study of γδ T cells in repeated Plasmodium falciparum infection. Across the study: Donors had four controlled P. falciparum NF54 infections over 644 days.

Bulk repertoires came from Vgamma9/Vdelta2+ or Vdelta2-negative gammadelta T cells flow-sorted from PBMC. Study-wide results and caveats: Over time and infection, Vgamma9/Vdelta2+ repertoires remained highly stable and polyclonal. Donors in Mali lived in a small rural village, largely one ethnic group.

The germline gives CDR1 GEAIGNYY, CDR2 EKD. Losses at the gene ends were 3 bases for V and 3 bases for J; bases not matched to a gene: 12. This CDR3 has 17 residues. The sequenced sample was gamma-delta T cells from blood. This clonotype was sampled from a pool of human donors (malaria-infected and uninfected, not separated). V and J are TRDV2 and TRDJ1, with 10 bases aligning to TRDD3. As DNA, the CDR3 is TGTGCCTGTGACCCCGTAGGGGGATACGCGGATCCCGATAAACTCATCTTT. As protein: CACDPVGGYADPDKLIF.